This TCR beta chain was identified in a study of T cell responses to AZD1222 COVID-19 vaccine. Findings and limits, study-wide: Baseline testing showed seropositivity in only a handful of AZD1222 recipients. Spike as a whole was targeted by vaccine-associated CD4 TCRs, dominant at 160-218 and 743-854.

A note on this clone: Its target is not known.

TCRdb keeps only in-frame clones here, not all; method: immunoSEQ multiplex PCR. The sample has about 34,000 clones; 70% to 80% are singletons. V shed 1 base and J shed 4 bases, with 8 bases lying between them. This CDR3 comprises 12 residues. The V gene's germline CDR1 is GTSNPN and CDR2 SVGIG (reference sequence). The sample consisted of peripheral blood, taken 28 days after the second AZD1222 dose. This clonotype was sampled from an adult who received the AZD1222 COVID-19 vaccine. The rearrangement links TRBV30 to TRBJ2-7; perhaps D is TRBD1 or TRBD2 (5 bases each). The CDR3 coding sequence is TGTGCCTGGAGTGCTGGGGGATACGAGCAGTACGTC. As protein: CAWSAGGYEQYV.